Each of the 5 T cell receptor beta chains below was sequenced from the same sample in a study of cytomegalovirus exposure and HLA in healthy donors. Both 60 Vbeta primers and 13 Jbeta primers went into the PCR. Assay: immunoSEQ multiplex PCR; the TCRdb copy retains only in-frame clones and omits some. The sample table includes roughly 190,000 clones. Input material: PBMCs. These receptor sequences come from a man aged 30-40 years in good health and CMV-seronegative.

The chain couples TRBV7-7 to TRBJ2-2; TRBD1 is a possible D gene (5 bases). The CDR3 loop spans 14 amino acids. The V end was cut by 5 bases, the J end by 3 bases, with 10 bases between. Germline V CDR1 and CDR2: SSHAT, FNYEAQ (reference sequence). Here the CDR3 DNA reads TGTGCCAGCAGCGCCCAGGGCTACACCGGGGAGCTGTTTTTT. Residues: CASSAQGYTGELFF.

V and J are TRBV10-3 and TRBJ1-1, with D perhaps TRBD1 (5 bases). Germline V gene lookup returns CDR1 ENHRY and CDR2 SYGVKD. The length of the CDR3 is 12 residues. V lost 6 bases and J 7 bases, leaving 12 bases between the germline ends. For the CDR3, the DNA is TGTGCCATCAGCTCAGACAGAGATGAAGCTTTCTTT. This sequence encodes CAISSDRDEAFF.

The CDR3 reads CASSLVYRGQGRKTQYF. CDR3 sequence (DNA): TGCGCCAGCAGCTTGGTGTACCGAGGACAGGGGAGAAAGACCCAGTACTTC. J is TRBJ2-5 and V is TRBV5-1, with TRBD1 matching over 9 bases. The length of the CDR3 is 17 residues. V shed 0 bases, J shed 6 bases, and the junction held 12 bases outside the gene matches. CDR1 is SGHRS and CDR2 is YFSETQ in the germline V gene.

V is TRBV28 and J is TRBJ1-5; 9 nucleotides match TRBD1. V lost 2 bases to trimming and J lost 3 bases; unmatched junction nucleotides: 5. The CDR3 has 16 amino acids. CDR1 and CDR2 (germline): MDHEN, SYDVKM. The CDR3 nucleotides are TGTGCCAGCAGTTTAGGACAGGGGACCTACAATCAGCCCCAGCATTTT. It specifies CASSLGQGTYNQPQHF.

The genes are TRBV28 and TRBJ2-7; D is ambiguous. The germline V gene encodes CDR1 MDHEN and CDR2 SYDVKM. Trimming removed 7 bases at V and 0 bases at J, with 7 bases between. The CDR3 spans 12 residues. In DNA form, the CDR3 reads TGTGCCAGCACGGAGAGCTCCTACGAGCAGTACTTC. It translates to CASTESSYEQYF.